Presented here are 26 T cell receptor beta chains from one specimen sequenced in a study of post-analysis software for immune sequencing data. Unique molecular identifiers had been added to the TCR beta cDNA libraries. In TCRdb, the PCR reads were re-called with MiXCR into one record per CDR3 protein. Of 800,000 to 950,000 distinct CDR3 sequences listed, 53% were seen once; the top ten hold 4.6%. Broader study findings: When patients were compared with controls, 4 or 5 TRBV segments were more frequent, TRBV5-6, TRBV5-1 and TRBV20-1 among them.

No antigen is known for these receptors. The specimen sequenced was blood. The receptors originated from a girl aged 5 to 17 with multiple sclerosis.

This clonotype was recorded a few times. V gene TRBV27 combines with J gene TRBJ1-1; 8 bases match TRBD1. Germline assignment: CDR1 MNHEY and CDR2 SMNVEV (reference sequence). Trimming cost V 5 bases and J 3 bases; bases outside gene matches: 8. There are 15 residues in the CDR3. CDR3 loop: CASSIKTGEYTEAFF. The CDR3 DNA follows: TGTGCCAGCAGTATAAAGACAGGGGAATACACTGAAGCTTTCTTT.

J is TRBJ2-5 and V is TRBV5-1; the match to TRBD2 covers 14 bases. The end of the DNA fits TRBJ2-7 better, so the J call may be wrong. The germline gives CDR1 SGHRS, CDR2 YFSETQ. The CDR3 has 16 amino acids. CDR3 in DNA: TGCGCCAGCAGCTCGGAACCGGGACTAGCGGGGGACGAGCAGTACTTC. It is translated as CASSSEPGLAGDEQYF.

This clonotype was picked up a small number of times. The chain is built from TRBV6-2 or TRBV6-3 and TRBJ2-7, with D tentatively TRBD1 or TRBD2 (5 bases each). The CDR3 has 15 residues. Trimming took off 5 bases at V and 7 bases at J, with 21 bases between the two ends. Germline assignment: CDR1 MNHEY and CDR2 SVGEGT. This CDR3 is CASSLSGIPPGEQYF. The CDR3 coding sequence is TGTGCCAGCAGTCTCTCAGGGATACCTCCGGGAGAGCAGTACTTC.

This clonotype has only a few counts. The CDR3 is CASSLDAFTDTQYF. DNA for the CDR3: TGTGCCAGCAGCTTAGATGCCTTCACAGATACGCAGTATTTT. The V and J genes are TRBV11-1 and TRBJ2-3; D call uncertain. V lost 1 base and J lost 2, with 7 bases in between. Germline-derived CDR1 and CDR2 are SGHAT and FQDESV (reference sequence). CDR3 length: 14 residues.

Turning to this clonotype: One end of the junction fails to match germline, which may point to a read error. V is TRBV20-1 and J is TRBJ2-1, with 11 bases lining up with TRBD2. The germline gives CDR1 DFQATT, CDR2 SNEGSKA (reference sequence). There are 14 residues in the CDR3. The CDR3 nucleotides are TGCAGTGCTAGACCGGGACTAGCGGCCAATGAGCAGTTATTC. Translated, it gives CSARPGLAANEQLF.

A few counts support this clonotype. The gene calls are TRBV30 and TRBJ2-7, with D hard to call. The V gene lost 0 bases and the J gene lost 1 base, with 10 bases spanning the gap. This CDR3 has 14 amino acids. Germline V gene lookup returns CDR1 GTSNPN and CDR2 SVGIG (reference sequence). CDR3 sequence reads: CAWSVRRSSYEQYF. CDR3 coding DNA: TGTGCCTGGAGTGTGAGGCGGAGTTCCTACGAGCAGTACTTC.

This clonotype was recorded a few times. A read error may account for a junction end that differs from germline. The rearrangement uses TRBV6-5 and TRBJ1-5, with 8 bases fitting TRBD1. Germline V lookup: CDR1 MNHEY, CDR2 SVGAGI. The length of the CDR3 is 17 residues. For the CDR3, the DNA is TGTGCCAGCAATTACGACAGGGGATTCTATAGCAATCAGCCCCAGCATTTT. It specifies CASNYDRGFYSNQPQHF.

This clonotype was seen a few times. CDR3 sequence (DNA): TGTGCCACAAGACAGGGTGAATCCTACGAGCAGTACTTC. Residues: CATRQGESYEQYF. The rearrangement uses TRBV7-2 and TRBJ2-7; TRBD1 matches at 7 bases. CDR3 size: 13 residues. V trimming: 10 bases; J trimming: 1 base; junction bases outside the gene matches: 7. CDR1 is SGHTA, CDR2 FQGNSA, per germline.

This clonotype was seen a handful of times. The V gene is TRBV5-1, the J gene TRBJ2-5; TRBD2 agrees at 7 bases. Trimming at V came to 0 bases and at J to 4 bases, leaving 3 bases not matched to a gene. The germline gives CDR1 SGHRS, CDR2 YFSETQ. This CDR3 comprises 14 residues. The CDR3 region is CASSLVLAGETQYF. Here the CDR3 DNA reads TGCGCCAGCAGCTTGGTTTTAGCGGGAGAGACCCAGTACTTC.

This chain links TRBV7-9 with TRBJ2-1; TRBD2 matches 11 bases. The CDR3 has 16 residues. V shed 3 bases and J 7 bases; nucleotides not matched to a gene: 8. Germline V CDR1 and CDR2: SEHNR, FQNEAQ (reference sequence). The CDR3 loop reads CASSFVSGREGNEQFF. The CDR3 bases are TGTGCCAGCAGCTTTGTTAGCGGGAGGGAGGGTAATGAGCAGTTCTTC.

This clonotype was counted between two and nine times. CDR3 DNA sequence: TGCAGCGTTGTTAGGGACAAAATATCCTACGAGCAGTACTTC. Translated: CSVVRDKISYEQYF. The rearrangement uses TRBV29-1 and TRBJ2-7, with TRBD1 as a possible D gene (6 bases). Germline V lookup: CDR1 SQVTM, CDR2 ANQGSEA. The CDR3 contains 14 residues. The V gene lost 4 bases and the J gene lost 1 base, with 14 bases spanning the gap.

This clonotype has just a few counts. The chain has TRBV24-1 and TRBJ1-2; a possible D gene is TRBD1 (6 bases). This CDR3 has 14 amino acids. V lost 3 bases to trimming and J lost 4 bases, with 11 bases between them. The germline CDR1 and CDR2 sequences are KGHDR and SFDVKD. CDR3 in DNA: TGTGCCACCAGTGATCGTGACAGGTTCTATGGCTACACCTTC. Its protein product is CATSDRDRFYGYTF.

The chain couples TRBV5-1 to TRBJ2-1; TRBD2 might be the D (6 bases). This CDR3 comprises 19 residues. Trimming cost V 0 bases and J 0 bases, with 19 bases left between them. Germline CDR1 is SGHRS and CDR2 is YFSETQ. CDR3 residues: CASSLGVYGREGSYNEQFF. The CDR3 region has the DNA TGCGCCAGCAGCTTGGGGGTCTACGGGCGGGAAGGCTCCTACAATGAGCAGTTCTTC.

V usage is TRBV14 and J usage is TRBJ1-2; TRBD1 matches at 7 bases. The germline gives CDR1 SGHDN, CDR2 FVKESK. Losses at the gene ends were 4 bases for V and 8 bases for J; bases not matched to a gene: 10. The CDR3 contains 14 residues. CDR3 sequence: CASSPAGRGSGYTF. The CDR3 DNA follows: TGTGCCAGCAGCCCCGCTGGCAGGGGGAGCGGCTACACCTTC.

This clonotype occurred a few times. V is TRBV6-5 and J is TRBJ1-5; D ambiguous. There are 15 residues in the CDR3. CDR1 and CDR2 from the germline V gene are MNHEY and SVGAGI. Between the trimmed V and J ends, which lost 0 bases and 2 bases, there was a span of 8 bases. The CDR3 sequence: CASSYSSGRNQPQHF. CDR3 nucleotides: TGTGCCAGCAGTTACTCGAGCGGTCGCAATCAGCCCCAGCATTTT.

This clonotype appeared a single time. The J gene is TRBJ2-5, the V gene TRBV28; perhaps TRBD2 as D (6 bases). Trimming removed 7 bases from V and 5 bases from J, with 17 bases in between. CDR3 length: 14 residues. In germline, CDR1 is MDHEN, CDR2 SYDVKM. The chain's CDR3 is CASTLPGLGETQYF. The CDR3 bases are TGTGCCAGCACCCTTCCGGGACTCGGGGAGACCCAGTACTTC.

This clonotype was found once. This chain uses TRBV6-1 with TRBJ2-7, with 8 bases matching TRBD1. With V trimmed by 6 bases and J by 1 base, 11 bases remained unmatched. CDR1 and CDR2 (germline): MNHNS, SASEGT. The CDR3 covers 16 residues. CDR3 sequence (DNA): TGTGCCAGCAGCAGCCATGGACAGGGTTTTTCCTACGAGCAGTACTTC. Amino acids: CASSSHGQGFSYEQYF.

A remark on this clonotype: A much larger clone is a single base away; this may be a read error. The V and J genes are TRBV3-1 and TRBJ1-2; D may be TRBD1 (5 bases). The CDR3 loop spans 12 amino acids. Deletions cut 4 bases from V and 4 bases from J, with 7 bases between. Germline lookup yields CDR1 LGHDT and CDR2 YNNKEL (reference sequence). The CDR3 loop is CASSRGTYGYTF. The CDR3 DNA is TGTGCCAGCAGCCGAGGGACCTATGGCTACACCTTC.

This clonotype came up a few times. V and J are TRBV6-5 and TRBJ2-7; 9 positions agree with TRBD2. Germline assignment: CDR1 MNHEY and CDR2 SVGAGI. J was trimmed by 0 bases and V by 5 bases; bases with no gene match: 8. This CDR3 is built from 16 residues. The CDR3 DNA sequence: TGTGCCAGCAGTCTTACCGGTAGCGGGAGCTCCTACGAGCAGTACTTC. Translating it yields CASSLTGSGSSYEQYF.

The V call is TRBV30, the J call TRBJ1-2; TRBD1 might be the D (5 bases). CDR1 is GTSNPN and CDR2 is SVGIG in the germline V gene (reference sequence). V was trimmed by 3 bases and J by 6 bases, leaving 17 bases between them. The CDR3 runs to 14 residues. As DNA, the CDR3 is TGTGCCTGGAGGGAAACAGGAGCTCTCCATGGCTACACCTTC. It codes for CAWRETGALHGYTF.

This chain links TRBV3-1 with TRBJ2-4; 8 bases are shared with TRBD1. The better agreement between TRBJ2-7 and the DNA end casts doubt on the J call. Germline V gene data show CDR1 as LGHDT and CDR2 as YNNKEL (reference sequence). This CDR3 spans 16 amino acids. The CDR3 sequence: CASSQASGQGVREQYF. CDR3 in DNA: TGTGCCAGCAGCCAAGCCTCCGGACAGGGAGTTCGCGAGCAGTACTTC.

This chain links TRBV5-1 with TRBJ2-7; 7 bases are shared with TRBD2. The DNA matches TRBJ2-5 better at its end, which makes the J call doubtful. The CDR3 runs 14 residues. Germline-derived CDR1 and CDR2 are SGHRS and YFSETQ. The CDR3 here is CASSLGGEGPTQYF. The CDR3 DNA sequence: TGCGCCAGCAGCTTGGGAGGGGAGGGGCCGACCCAGTACTTC.

There are a few counts of this clonotype. The genes are TRBV5-6 and TRBJ2-7; 7 bases fit TRBD1. The CDR3 covers 15 residues. The J segment lost 3 bases and the V segment lost 6 bases, leaving 12 bases of the junction unmatched. Germline assignment: CDR1 SGHDT and CDR2 YYEEEE. CDR3 region: CASTVTGNPYYEQYF. Here the CDR3 DNA reads TGTGCCAGCACCGTGACAGGGAACCCCTACTACGAGCAGTACTTC.

The rearrangement links TRBV5-6 to TRBJ2-1, with 7 bases lining up with TRBD2. V gave up 0 bases and J gave up 8 bases; unmatched junction bases: 5. Germline CDR1 reads SGHDT; CDR2 reads YYEEEE. This CDR3 contains 14 residues. The CDR3 region is CASSLGGGRYEQFF. The CDR3 nucleotides are TGTGCCAGCAGCTTGGGTGGCGGGAGATATGAGCAGTTCTTC.

This clonotype was detected once. The rearrangement joins TRBV9 to TRBJ2-7; 12 bases line up with TRBD1. CDR1 is SGDLS, CDR2 YYNGEE, per germline. The CDR3 has 17 residues. V lost 4 bases to trimming and J lost 12 bases; unmatched junction nucleotides: 20. The CDR3 DNA reads TGTGCCAGCAGCCCCCGGGGGGACAGGGGGCAACTAGCCCCGTTGTACTTC. Protein: CASSPRGDRGQLAPLYF. The entire variable domain, with the rest obtained from reference TRBV9 and TRBJ2-7, is as follows: DSGVTQTPKHLITATGQRVTLRCSPRSGDLSVYWYQQSLDQGLQFLIQYYNGEERAKGNILERFSAQQFPDLHSELNLSSLELGDSALYFCASSPRGDRGQLAPLYFGPGTRLTVT.

Turning to this clonotype: One junction end does not reproduce the germline sequence, and a read error may be involved. V gene TRBV2 combines with J gene TRBJ2-1, with no clear D. CDR3 length equals 13 residues. Germline-derived CDR1 and CDR2 are SNHLY and FYNNEI. The CDR3 sequence: CASSPTLSDEQFF. The CDR3 bases are TGTGCTAGCAGTCCGACCCTGAGCGATGAGCAGTTCTTC.